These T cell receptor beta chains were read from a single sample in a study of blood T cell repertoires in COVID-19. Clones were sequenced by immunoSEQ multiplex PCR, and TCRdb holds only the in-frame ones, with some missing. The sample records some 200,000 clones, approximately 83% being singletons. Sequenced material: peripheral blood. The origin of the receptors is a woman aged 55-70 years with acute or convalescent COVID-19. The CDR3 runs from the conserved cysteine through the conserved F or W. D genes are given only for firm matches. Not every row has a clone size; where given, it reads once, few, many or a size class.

cdr3_nt: TGCGCCAGCAGCTTAGACAGGGGAGGCGAGGGCTACACCTTC
cdr3_aa: CASSLDRGGEGYTF
v_call: TRBV5-1
clone_size: -
d_call: TRBD1
j_call: TRBJ1-2

cdr3_nt: TGTGCCACCAGTACCCTTGGGGGGGGGAGCACAGATACGCAGTATTTT
cdr3_aa: CATSTLGGGSTDTQYF
v_call: TRBV24-1
clone_size: -
d_call: TRBD2
j_call: TRBJ2-3

cdr3_nt: TGTGCCACCAGCAGAGAGCATCCGGGACAGGGGGGTTCACCCCTCCACTTT
cdr3_aa: CATSREHPGQGGSPLHF
v_call: TRBV15
clone_size: once
d_call: TRBD1
j_call: TRBJ1-6

cdr3_nt: TGTGCCAGCAGACGTAACCCAGGGGGCAATCAGCCCCAGCATTTT
cdr3_aa: CASRRNPGGNQPQHF
v_call: TRBV2
clone_size: -
d_call: -
j_call: TRBJ1-5

cdr3_nt: TGTGCCAGCAGCCCTGACTTATTTGGCTACACCTTC
cdr3_aa: CASSPDLFGYTF
v_call: TRBV28
clone_size: -
d_call: -
j_call: TRBJ1-2

cdr3_nt: TGTGCCAGCAGCTCCTACGAGCAGCCCCAGCATTTT
cdr3_aa: CASSSYEQPQHF
v_call: TRBV7-8
clone_size: once
d_call: -
j_call: TRBJ1-5

cdr3_nt: TGTGCCAGCAGCCTCCAGGGGGCAGATACGCAGTATTTT
cdr3_aa: CASSLQGADTQYF
v_call: TRBV13
clone_size: -
d_call: TRBD1
j_call: TRBJ2-3

cdr3_nt: TGTGCCAGCAGCTTACATCAGGCCAACACTGAAGCTTTCTTT
cdr3_aa: CASSLHQANTEAFF
v_call: TRBV7-2
clone_size: -
d_call: -
j_call: TRBJ1-1

cdr3_nt: TGTGCCAGTAGTCCTCTCACAGGGCCCGGCAATCAGCCCCAGCATTTT
cdr3_aa: CASSPLTGPGNQPQHF
v_call: TRBV19
clone_size: -
d_call: -
j_call: TRBJ1-5

cdr3_nt: TGTGCCAGCAGCCCCCGCCCCCGGGACAGGGGGTTCTTC
cdr3_aa: CASSPRPRDRGFF
v_call: TRBV5-6
clone_size: -
d_call: TRBD1
j_call: TRBJ2-1

cdr3_nt: TGCGCCAGCAGCTTGGGGGCAGGGTACACCGGGGAGCTGTTTTTT
cdr3_aa: CASSLGAGYTGELFF
v_call: TRBV5-1
clone_size: -
d_call: -
j_call: TRBJ2-2

cdr3_nt: TGTGCCAGTAGTGGGGGGACAGTTAACACTGAAGCTTTCTTT
cdr3_aa: CASSGGTVNTEAFF
v_call: TRBV19
clone_size: once
d_call: TRBD1
j_call: TRBJ1-1

cdr3_nt: TGTGCCAGCAGCTTAGTAATCCCAGGGGAAGGTACTGAAGCTTTCTTT
cdr3_aa: CASSLVIPGEGTEAFF
v_call: TRBV7-7
clone_size: once
d_call: -
j_call: TRBJ1-1

cdr3_nt: TGTGCCAGCTCCCTTACGGGACAGGTGTCTGGAAACACCATATATTTT
cdr3_aa: CASSLTGQVSGNTIYF
v_call: TRBV18
clone_size: -
d_call: TRBD1
j_call: TRBJ1-3

cdr3_nt: TGTGCCAGCAGCCCAGGGGGTTCACCCCTCCACTTT
cdr3_aa: CASSPGGSPLHF
v_call: TRBV12-3/TRBV12-4
clone_size: -
d_call: TRBD1
j_call: TRBJ1-6

cdr3_nt: TGTGCCAGCAGCCCAGCGGTGGCGCGTATGGGGGAGACCCAGTACTTC
cdr3_aa: CASSPAVARMGETQYF
v_call: TRBV7-2
clone_size: -
d_call: -
j_call: TRBJ2-5

cdr3_nt: TGCGCCAGCAGCTTGGCCCTCCTTCCTAGCGGGGGGGGAGATACGCAGTATTTT
cdr3_aa: CASSLALLPSGGGDTQYF
v_call: TRBV5-1
clone_size: -
d_call: TRBD2
j_call: TRBJ2-3

cdr3_nt: TGTGCCAGCAGCCAAGGGGGTCCTGAAGCTTTCTTT
cdr3_aa: CASSQGGPEAFF
v_call: TRBV7-9
clone_size: -
d_call: -
j_call: TRBJ1-1

cdr3_nt: TGTGCCAGCAGCCGACAGAAGGGAGAGACCCAGTACTTC
cdr3_aa: CASSRQKGETQYF
v_call: TRBV2
clone_size: -
d_call: -
j_call: TRBJ2-5

cdr3_nt: TGTGCCAGCAGTGTTGGGGGGGGAAACAATGAGCAGTTCTTC
cdr3_aa: CASSVGGGNNEQFF
v_call: TRBV2
clone_size: -
d_call: TRBD2
j_call: TRBJ2-1

cdr3_nt: TGCGCCAGCAGCTTGGCCCCGACTAGGCAAGAGACCCAGTACTTC
cdr3_aa: CASSLAPTRQETQYF
v_call: TRBV5-1
clone_size: -
d_call: -
j_call: TRBJ2-5

cdr3_nt: TGTGCCAGTAGTATAGTATCGGGGGGCGCGGATGGCTACACCTTC
cdr3_aa: CASSIVSGGADGYTF
v_call: TRBV19
clone_size: -
d_call: -
j_call: TRBJ1-2

cdr3_nt: TGTGCCAGCAGCCAACCCGGTTATGGTGGTGGCTACACCTTC
cdr3_aa: CASSQPGYGGGYTF
v_call: TRBV3-1/TRBV3-2
clone_size: -
d_call: -
j_call: TRBJ1-2

cdr3_nt: TGTGCCAGCAGCTTAGTGGCTAGCGGGGAGATCGCGCAAGAGACCCAGTACTTC
cdr3_aa: CASSLVASGEIAQETQYF
v_call: TRBV7-6
clone_size: -
d_call: TRBD2
j_call: TRBJ2-5

cdr3_nt: TGTGCCAGCAGTTTTCGGGGGGGCTATGGCTACACCTTC
cdr3_aa: CASSFRGGYGYTF
v_call: TRBV12-3/TRBV12-4
clone_size: -
d_call: -
j_call: TRBJ1-2

cdr3_nt: TGCGCCAGCAGCCACACTAGCGGGGGCGGTGAGCAGTTCTTC
cdr3_aa: CASSHTSGGGEQFF
v_call: TRBV4-3
clone_size: -
d_call: TRBD2
j_call: TRBJ2-1

cdr3_nt: TGTGCCAGCAGGAGGACTAGCGGGGGTTATAAAGAGACCCAGTACTTC
cdr3_aa: CASRRTSGGYKETQYF
v_call: TRBV2
clone_size: few
d_call: TRBD2
j_call: TRBJ2-5

cdr3_nt: TGTGCCAGCAGCCAAGCTTCAGGGACTAACTATGGCTACACCTTC
cdr3_aa: CASSQASGTNYGYTF
v_call: TRBV4-2
clone_size: -
d_call: -
j_call: TRBJ1-2

cdr3_nt: TGTGCCAGCAGTGTAGTTACTGAAGCTTTCTTT
cdr3_aa: CASSVVTEAFF
v_call: TRBV6-4
clone_size: -
d_call: -
j_call: TRBJ1-1

cdr3_nt: TGTGCCAGCAGTCCCCGCTATGGCTACACCTTC
cdr3_aa: CASSPRYGYTF
v_call: TRBV27
clone_size: -
d_call: -
j_call: TRBJ1-2

cdr3_nt: TGTGCCAGTAGTATAGACAGGGTATTGGACACTGAAGCTTTCTTT
cdr3_aa: CASSIDRVLDTEAFF
v_call: TRBV19
clone_size: -
d_call: -
j_call: TRBJ1-1

cdr3_nt: TGTGCCAGCAGCGCCGGGACAGGCCCCTACGAGCAGTACTTC
cdr3_aa: CASSAGTGPYEQYF
v_call: TRBV5-4
clone_size: -
d_call: TRBD1
j_call: TRBJ2-7